This T cell receptor (beta chain) was identified during a study of blood T cells in healthy people across ages. CDR3 length: 14 amino acids. Germline CDR1 DFQATT, CDR2 SNEGSKA (reference sequence). V lost 5 bases, J lost 0 bases, and 12 bases lay in between. The second PCR ran roughly 6 to 12 cycles with a sample-barcoded 5' primer and J-beta primers. One entry per CDR3 protein results from TCRdb running MiXCR on the 5' RACE reads. The data show approximately 1,000,000 distinct CDR3 sequences, with around two fifths seen just once and around 14% held by the top ten. Of note for this clonotype: Its antigen is unknown.

Healthy Russian Caucasian donors spanned ages about 6 to 100 years. The study isolated at least 7 million PBMCs from each sample. Findings of the study overall: Because donor CMV status was unknown, expanded clonotype changes were possibly confounded. Getting older went along with TCR beta diversity per million T cells dropping roughly linearly.

The sequenced sample consisted of blood. The clonotype comes from a man between 18 and 35 years old in good health. This chain uses TRBV20-1 with TRBJ2-3, with a tentative D call TRBD2 (6 bases). DNA for the CDR3: TGCAGTGCTCGCGGGACCCTTAGCACAGATACGCAGTATTTT. Translating gives CSARGTLSTDTQYF.